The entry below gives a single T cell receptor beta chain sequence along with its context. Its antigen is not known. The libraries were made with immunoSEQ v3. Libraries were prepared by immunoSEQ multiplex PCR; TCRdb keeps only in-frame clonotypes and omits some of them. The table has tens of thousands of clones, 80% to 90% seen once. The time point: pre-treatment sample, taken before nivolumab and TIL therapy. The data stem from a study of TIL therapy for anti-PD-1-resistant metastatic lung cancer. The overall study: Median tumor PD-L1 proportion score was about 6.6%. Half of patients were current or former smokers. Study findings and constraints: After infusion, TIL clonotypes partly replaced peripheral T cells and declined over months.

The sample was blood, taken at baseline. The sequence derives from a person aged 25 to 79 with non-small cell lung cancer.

The CDR3 spells CASSGGQGGEKLFF. The CDR3 bases are TGTGCCAGCAGCGGCGGACAGGGGGGTGAAAAACTGTTTTTT. The chain has TRBV9 and TRBJ1-4; TRBD1 matches 10 bases. This CDR3 is built from 14 residues. With 3 bases clipped from V and 7 bases from J, the junction kept 3 bases outside the gene matches. The V gene's germline CDR1 is SGDLS and CDR2 YYNGEE.